Listed here is a single TCR beta chain. Its specificity is not known. This sample was included in a study of OX40 agonist ivuxolimab in advanced cancers. Overall study context: Patients were infused with ivuxolimab every 2 weeks at 0.01 to 10 mg/kg.

Study-level findings and limits: CD4+ and CD8+ blood T cells expanded clonally by week 6 at 0.1 to 3.0 mg/kg. Relative to CD4+, CD8+ T cells held more expanded clones on average.

Per the germline V gene, CDR1 is SGHTA and CDR2 is FQGNSA. The length of the CDR3 is 13 residues. With 5 bases removed from V and 7 bases from J, the gap between germline ends came to 12 bases. Here immunoSEQ multiplex PCR was the method, and the copy in TCRdb shows in-frame clones only, minus some. The sample includes about 93,000 clones, over 75% of them seen just once. The rearrangement links TRBV7-2 to TRBJ1-5; weak D call: TRBD1 (5 bases). The sequence derives from an adult with an advanced solid tumor such as melanoma, head and neck, liver or kidney cancer. The sequencing here drew on CD4+ or CD8+ T cells sorted from blood, taken in a trial of the OX40 agonist ivuxolimab. The CDR3 reads CASSPRGGQPQHF. CDR3 nucleotide sequence: TGTGCCAGCAGCCCAAGGGGTGGACAGCCCCAGCATTTT.